These 26 T cell receptor beta chains share one sample of origin, sequenced in a study of Ad26.COV2.S vaccination and SARS-CoV-2 variants. Treatment meaning: roughly 20 received Ad26.COV2.S at low or high dose, single or two shots; five or six received placebo; per-sample allocation not given. The study sampled participants on day 63 after the first vaccine or placebo injection. The protocol was immunoSEQ multiplex PCR, while the TCRdb copy is restricted to in-frame clones and leaves out a portion. Among about 480,000 clones listed, around 85% were seen once. Sequencing used peripheral blood, obtained in a trial of Ad26.COV2.S vaccine versus placebo. These receptors were taken from a person between 18 and 65 years old who received the Ad26.COV2.S COVID-19 vaccine or a placebo.

The chain's CDR3 is CASSTGGAYEQYF. The CDR3 region has the DNA TGCGCCAGCAGCACGGGAGGCGCCTACGAGCAGTACTTC. The chain couples TRBV5-1 to TRBJ2-7; 7 nucleotides agree with TRBD2. There are 13 residues in the CDR3. V was clipped by 4 bases and J by 2 bases; unmatched bases: 3. CDR1 and CDR2 from the germline V gene are SGHRS and YFSETQ.

The J gene is TRBJ2-1, the V gene TRBV9, with D uncertain. Germline CDR1 and CDR2: SGDLS and YYNGEE. There are 14 residues in the CDR3. V was cut by 0 bases and J by 7 bases, with 11 bases left in between. In DNA form, the CDR3 reads TGTGCCAGCAGCGTAGAACTCGCCGAAAATGAGCAGTTCTTC. This gives the protein CASSVELAENEQFF.

This clone was seen a single time. The chain joins TRBV3-1 (or the pseudogene TRBV3-2) to TRBJ1-2; D is perhaps TRBD1 (5 bases). Germline CDR1 and CDR2: LGHDT and YNNKEL (reference sequence). This CDR3 is 15 amino acids long. Trimming took off 1 base at V and 3 bases at J, with 12 bases between the two ends. This CDR3 is CASSQGQGAYYGYTF. In DNA, the CDR3 is TGTGCCAGCAGCCAAGGGCAGGGCGCCTACTATGGCTACACCTTC.

The V and J genes are TRBV28 and TRBJ2-1; 8 nucleotides agree with TRBD2. There are 17 residues in the CDR3. Germline V gene lookup returns CDR1 MDHEN and CDR2 SYDVKM. V gave up 7 bases and J gave up 2 bases; unmatched junction bases: 13. For the CDR3, the DNA is TGTGCCAGCAACTCTGAGGGAGCGGGAGCCGCCTACAATGAGCAGTTCTTC. It encodes CASNSEGAGAAYNEQFF.

The chain carries TRBV19 and TRBJ1-5, with 8 bases matching TRBD1. The germline V gene encodes CDR1 LNHDA and CDR2 SQIVND (reference sequence). The CDR3 contains 15 residues. V lost 4 bases to trimming and J lost 7 bases; unmatched junction nucleotides: 9. For the CDR3, the DNA is TGTGCCAGTAGTAGCCTGGACAGGGAAGGACAGCCCCAGCATTTT. Translation gives CASSSLDREGQPQHF.

The chain employs TRBV24-1 and TRBJ1-4, with 11 bases aligning to TRBD1. J lost 6 bases, V lost 2 bases, and 1 base had no gene match. Germline CDR1 is KGHDR and CDR2 is SFDVKD. The CDR3 totals 15 residues. This CDR3 is CATSDSGQGDEKLFF. CDR3 coding DNA: TGTGCCACCAGTGATTCGGGACAGGGGGATGAAAAACTGTTTTTT.

V usage is TRBV28 and J usage is TRBJ1-5, with D perhaps matching TRBD1 (6 bases). This CDR3 comprises 16 residues. Germline V CDR1 and CDR2: MDHEN, SYDVKM. Between the trimmed V and J ends, which lost 6 bases and 2 bases, there was a span of 17 bases. CDR3 in DNA: TGTGCCAGCAGCCCCGCGGGGGCCCTGGGCAATCAGCCCCAGCATTTT. It yields the protein CASSPAGALGNQPQHF. Combining the CDR3 with reference TRBV28 and TRBJ1-5 gives the whole variable domain DVKVTQSSRYLVKRTGEKVFLECVQDMDHENMFWYRQDPGLGLRLIYFSYDVKMKEKGDIPEGYSVSREKKERFSLILESASTNQTSMYLCASSPAGALGNQPQHFGDGTRLSIL.

This chain connects TRBV5-4 to TRBJ2-1; TRBD1 or TRBD2 may be the D gene (7 bases each). The CDR3 contains 15 residues. Deletions cut 4 bases from V and 7 bases from J, with 18 bases between. Germline CDR1 SGHNT, CDR2 YYREEE (reference sequence). The CDR3 DNA is TGTGCCAGCAGCCCCGGGGCCCAGGGGGGGAATGAGCAGTTCTTC. This translates into CASSPGAQGGNEQFF.

This chain connects TRBV2 to TRBJ2-1; TRBD2 matches at 11 bases. V was pared by 6 bases and J by 3 bases, with 7 bases of the junction left unmatched. The CDR3 totals 16 residues. Germline CDR1 is SNHLY and CDR2 is FYNNEI. The CDR3 loop is CASRRAGTSGYNEQFF. CDR3 coding DNA: TGTGCCAGCAGACGGGCCGGGACTAGCGGCTACAATGAGCAGTTCTTC.

The CDR3 region is CSRNRDIFPGELFF. CDR3 in DNA: TGTTCAAGGAACCGGGACATCTTCCCCGGGGAGCTGTTTTTT. The rearrangement uses TRBV2 and TRBJ2-2; D is perhaps TRBD1 (6 bases). The CDR3 is 14 amino acids. The germline V gene has CDR1 SNHLY and CDR2 FYNNEI.

V gene TRBV7-3 combines with J gene TRBJ2-3, with 7 bases lining up with TRBD2. After removal of 4 bases from V and 0 bases from J, the junction contained 4 bases not matched to a gene. CDR3 length: 15 amino acids. Germline assignment: CDR1 SGHTA and CDR2 FQGTGA. Here the CDR3 DNA reads TGTGCCAGCAGCTCCTGGGGGGGTAGCACAGATACGCAGTATTTT. Amino acid sequence: CASSSWGGSTDTQYF.

The CDR3 nucleotides read TGTGCCTGGAGTGTGGGGGGACAAGGTATAGGCTACACCTTC. Amino acid sequence: CAWSVGGQGIGYTF. The chain has TRBV30 and TRBJ1-2; D may be TRBD1 (6 bases). The CDR3 is 14 amino acids. Trimming shortened V by 0 bases and J by 8 bases, and 16 bases separated the two germline ends. Germline V CDR1 and CDR2: GTSNPN, SVGIG (reference sequence).

The chain combines TRBV9 with TRBJ1-1; 8 bases fit TRBD1. Looked up from germline, CDR1 is SGDLS and CDR2 is YYNGEE. After removal of 0 bases from V and 0 bases from J, the junction contained 7 bases not matched to a gene. This CDR3 region has 17 residues. CDR3 amino acids: CASSVVGQGVLNTEAFF. The CDR3 region has the DNA TGTGCCAGCAGCGTAGTAGGACAGGGAGTTTTGAACACTGAAGCTTTCTTT.

This CDR3 reads CATQTGSPTLHNEQFF. The CDR3 region has the DNA TGTGCCACCCAGACAGGGAGCCCTACCCTCCACAATGAGCAGTTCTTC. V usage is TRBV28 and J usage is TRBJ2-1; 7 nucleotides align to TRBD1. The CDR3 runs to 16 residues. Germline V gives CDR1 MDHEN, CDR2 SYDVKM. The ends lost 10 bases at V and 5 bases at J; junction bases unmatched: 17.

V usage is TRBV5-4 and J usage is TRBJ2-5; 14 nucleotides match TRBD2. Germline V gene data show CDR1 as SGHNT and CDR2 as YYREEE (reference sequence). V trimming: 0 bases; J trimming: 5 bases; junction bases outside the gene matches: 6. This CDR3 region has 17 residues. The CDR3 DNA reads as TGTGCCAGCAGCTTGGGGGGACTAGCGGGAGTGGTGGAGACCCAGTACTTC. This codes for CASSLGGLAGVVETQYF.

J is TRBJ2-2 and V is TRBV19; D is ambiguous. The CDR3 length is 12 residues. The germline V gene encodes CDR1 LNHDA and CDR2 SQIVND (reference sequence). CDR3 residues: CASGFVPGELFF. In nucleotides, the CDR3 is TGTGCGTCCGGATTCGTTCCCGGGGAGCTGTTTTTT.

This rearrangement joins TRBV3-1 (or the pseudogene TRBV3-2) to TRBJ2-3, with a weak D call TRBD2 (6 bases). Germline V gene lookup returns CDR1 LGHDT and CDR2 YNNKEL (reference sequence). The CDR3 contains 16 residues. Trimming took 1 base from V and 0 from J, leaving 11 bases between them. The CDR3 nucleotides are TGTGCCAGCAGCCAAGTGGCCCTAGCGAGCACAGATACGCAGTATTTT. As protein: CASSQVALASTDTQYF.

The chain uses TRBV28 and TRBJ1-6; D is possibly TRBD1 (5 bases). V dropped 6 bases and J dropped 5 bases, with 14 bases sitting between them. The CDR3 length is 15 residues. From germline, CDR1 is MDHEN and CDR2 SYDVKM. The CDR3 region is CASRLRGVHNSPLHF. The CDR3 region has the DNA TGTGCCAGCAGGCTAAGAGGGGTTCATAATTCACCCCTCCACTTT.

This chain connects TRBV30 to TRBJ2-7, with 8 bases matching TRBD1. The germline gives CDR1 GTSNPN, CDR2 SVGIG (reference sequence). There are 13 residues in the CDR3. The V and J ends lost 5 bases and 4 bases, in that order; junction bases with no gene match: 7. The CDR3, as DNA: TGTGCCTGGGACGGACAGGGTGTTTACGAGCAGTACTTC. Translation: CAWDGQGVYEQYF.

The chain is built from TRBV19 and TRBJ2-7; TRBD2 matches 7 bases. The V gene's germline CDR1 is LNHDA and CDR2 SQIVND (reference sequence). The trim removed 3 bases at V and 5 bases at J, leaving 16 bases unmatched. The CDR3 runs to 17 residues. The CDR3 DNA sequence: TGTGCCAGTAGTATCGCCCGATCAGGGACGGGGGGTGACGAGCAGTACTTC. Protein: CASSIARSGTGGDEQYF.

The chain couples TRBV5-6 to TRBJ2-1; D may match TRBD1 or TRBD2 (6 bases each). Trimming took off 5 bases at V and 0 bases at J, with 15 bases between the two ends. Germline V CDR1 and CDR2: SGHDT, YYEEEE. This CDR3 is built from 16 residues. The DNA of the CDR3 is TGTGCCAGCAGGGGTGGGGGGCCGTTCTCCTACAATGAGCAGTTCTTC. As protein: CASRGGGPFSYNEQFF.

The V call is TRBV28, the J call TRBJ2-3, with TRBD2 matching 13 bases. V lost 3 bases to trimming and J lost 6 bases; unmatched junction nucleotides: 12. Germline V gene lookup returns CDR1 MDHEN and CDR2 SYDVKM. The CDR3 is 18 residues long. CDR3 DNA sequence: TGTGCCAGCAGTTTCGCACTAGCGGGAGGGCTGGGGAGGGATACGCAGTATTTT. As protein: CASSFALAGGLGRDTQYF.

The chain joins TRBV5-5 to TRBJ2-1; 13 nucleotides match TRBD2. Losses at the gene ends were 3 bases for V and 2 bases for J; bases not matched to a gene: 8. Germline V CDR1 and CDR2: SGHKS, YYEKEE (reference sequence). There are 18 residues in the CDR3. This CDR3 is CASSSGLAGALPYNEQFF. Here the CDR3 DNA reads TGTGCCAGCAGCTCCGGACTAGCGGGAGCATTGCCCTACAATGAGCAGTTCTTC.

The chain employs TRBV21-1 and TRBJ2-1. TRBV21-1 is annotated as a pseudogene. The CDR3 consists of 14 residues. CDR3 coding DNA: TGTGCCAGCAGGGGACCCAGCTCCTACAATGAGCAGTTCTTC. Translation gives CASRGPSSYNEQFF.

The CDR3 protein is CASSYSRAGGPWEQYF. CDR3 bases: TGTGCCAGCAGTTACTCGAGGGCGGGAGGGCCGTGGGAGCAGTACTTC. The chain employs TRBV6-6 and TRBJ2-7; 9 nucleotides match TRBD2. The J segment lost 7 bases and the V segment lost 0 bases, leaving 10 bases of the junction unmatched. CDR3 length equals 16 residues. CDR1 is MNHNY and CDR2 is SVGAGI in the germline V gene (reference sequence).

The CDR3 reads CASSHQAGGLLRQYF. CDR3 in DNA: TGTGCCAGCAGCCACCAAGCGGGAGGGCTATTAAGGCAGTACTTC. The chain links TRBV7-9 to TRBJ2-7; 10 bases align to TRBD2. V lost 5 bases and J lost 9; bases outside the gene matches: 13. The CDR3 length is 15 residues. Germline V gene sequence: CDR1 SEHNR, CDR2 FQNEAQ (reference sequence).